The rows below give T cell receptor beta chains drawn from one sample of a study of shared clonotypes between healthy human individuals. Sequenced by immunoSEQ multiplex PCR; TCRdb stores in-frame clones only, minus some. The sample holds around 83,000 clones; 62% are singletons and the top ten take approximately 56%. The sequenced material came from memory CD8+ T cells sorted from blood. These TCRs come from a man aged 25 to 40 in good health. Both conserved end residues are part of each CDR3. A D gene is named only where the DNA matches it firmly. Clone sizes are given selectively: once, few, many, or a class where the clone is expanded.

CDR3 protein: CATKNQPQHF; CDR3 DNA: TGTGCCACCAAGAATCAGCCCCAGCATTTT; V gene: TRBV28; clone size: .; J gene: TRBJ1-5; D gene: .
CDR3 protein: CASSPRRTSENTEAFF; CDR3 DNA: TGTGCCAGCAGCCCCCGACGGACTTCGGAGAACACTGAAGCTTTCTTT; V gene: TRBV11-2; clone size: .; J gene: TRBJ1-1; D gene: .
CDR3 protein: CASIGGAAPYNEQFF; CDR3 DNA: TGTGCCAGCATTGGGGGGGCGGCCCCCTACAATGAGCAGTTCTTC; V gene: TRBV28; clone size: .; J gene: TRBJ2-1; D gene: .
CDR3 protein: CASSQARTGNTEAFF; CDR3 DNA: TGCGCCAGCAGCCAAGCAAGGACGGGGAACACTGAAGCTTTCTTT; V gene: TRBV4-1; clone size: few; J gene: TRBJ1-1; D gene: .
CDR3 protein: CASSWGLAGGSYEQYF; CDR3 DNA: TGTGCCAGCAGCTGGGGACTAGCGGGAGGCTCCTACGAGCAGTACTTC; V gene: TRBV7-8; clone size: .; J gene: TRBJ2-7; D gene: TRBD2
CDR3 protein: CASSLVIRSGELFF; CDR3 DNA: TGTGCCAGCAGCTTAGTCATCCGTTCCGGGGAGCTGTTTTTT; V gene: TRBV7-6; clone size: few; J gene: TRBJ2-2; D gene: .
CDR3 protein: CASSRPGQPYEQYF; CDR3 DNA: TGTGCCAGCAGCAGACCGGGACAGCCCTACGAGCAGTACTTC; V gene: TRBV7-4; clone size: few; J gene: TRBJ2-7; D gene: TRBD1
CDR3 protein: CASSLGVDRVLVNEQFF; CDR3 DNA: TGTGCCAGCAGCTTAGGGGTGGACAGGGTATTGGTCAATGAGCAGTTCTTC; V gene: TRBV11-2; clone size: .; J gene: TRBJ2-1; D gene: TRBD1
CDR3 protein: CASSLAPMRENGYTF; CDR3 DNA: TGTGCCAGCAGCTTAGCCCCTATGAGGGAAAATGGCTACACCTTC; V gene: TRBV13; clone size: .; J gene: TRBJ1-2; D gene: .
CDR3 protein: CASSRLAGGETQYF; CDR3 DNA: TGCGCCAGCAGCCGACTAGCGGGAGGAGAGACCCAGTACTTC; V gene: TRBV5-1; clone size: .; J gene: TRBJ2-5; D gene: TRBD2
CDR3 protein: CAFSPGQGSHGYTF; CDR3 DNA: TGTGCCTTTTCCCCGGGACAGGGGAGTCACGGCTACACCTTC; V gene: TRBV30; clone size: .; J gene: TRBJ1-2; D gene: TRBD1
CDR3 protein: CASSQEVQAGLAYNEQFF; CDR3 DNA: TGTGCCAGCAGCCAAGAAGTACAGGCGGGGCTCGCCTACAATGAGCAGTTCTTC; V gene: TRBV4-2; clone size: .; J gene: TRBJ2-1; D gene: .
CDR3 protein: CASSGGTTQTQYF; CDR3 DNA: TGTGCCAGCAGTGGCGGGACAACTCAGACCCAGTACTTC; V gene: TRBV2; clone size: many; J gene: TRBJ2-5; D gene: .
CDR3 protein: CASSLTGLADYNEQFF; CDR3 DNA: TGTGCCAGCAGTTTAACGGGACTAGCGGACTACAATGAGCAGTTCTTC; V gene: TRBV7-9; clone size: few; J gene: TRBJ2-1; D gene: TRBD2
CDR3 protein: CASSYSGNTYEQYF; CDR3 DNA: TGTGCCAGCAGCTATAGCGGGAACACCTACGAGCAGTACTTC; V gene: TRBV5-6; clone size: many; J gene: TRBJ2-7; D gene: TRBD2
CDR3 protein: CASSSSDRGTYEQYF; CDR3 DNA: TGTGCCAGCAGCTCCTCGGACAGGGGTACCTACGAGCAGTACTTC; V gene: TRBV28; clone size: .; J gene: TRBJ2-7; D gene: TRBD1
CDR3 protein: CASSLEFRTDHQPQHF; CDR3 DNA: TGTGCCAGCAGCTTAGAATTCAGGACAGATCATCAGCCCCAGCATTTT; V gene: TRBV7-8; clone size: .; J gene: TRBJ1-5; D gene: .
CDR3 protein: CASSRPEREPLDTQYF; CDR3 DNA: TGTGCCAGCAGCCGACCAGAGCGGGAGCCGTTAGATACGCAGTATTTT; V gene: TRBV6-6; clone size: once; J gene: TRBJ2-3; D gene: TRBD2
CDR3 protein: CASSPRQGRQPQHF; CDR3 DNA: TGTGCCAGCAGCCCCCGACAGGGCCGCCAGCCCCAGCATTTT; V gene: TRBV5-8; clone size: .; J gene: TRBJ1-5; D gene: TRBD1
CDR3 protein: CASSPRTGSTDTQYF; CDR3 DNA: TGTGCCAGCAGTCCCCGGACAGGGAGCACAGATACGCAGTATTTT; V gene: TRBV6-4; clone size: few; J gene: TRBJ2-3; D gene: TRBD1
CDR3 protein: CAWGTGVPYNEQFF; CDR3 DNA: TGTGCCTGGGGAACAGGGGTCCCTTACAATGAGCAGTTCTTC; V gene: TRBV30; clone size: .; J gene: TRBJ2-1; D gene: TRBD1
CDR3 protein: CASSEGTSGSYEQYF; CDR3 DNA: TGTGCCAGCAGTGAAGGGACTAGCGGGAGTTACGAGCAGTACTTC; V gene: TRBV6-1; clone size: medium-sized; J gene: TRBJ2-7; D gene: TRBD2